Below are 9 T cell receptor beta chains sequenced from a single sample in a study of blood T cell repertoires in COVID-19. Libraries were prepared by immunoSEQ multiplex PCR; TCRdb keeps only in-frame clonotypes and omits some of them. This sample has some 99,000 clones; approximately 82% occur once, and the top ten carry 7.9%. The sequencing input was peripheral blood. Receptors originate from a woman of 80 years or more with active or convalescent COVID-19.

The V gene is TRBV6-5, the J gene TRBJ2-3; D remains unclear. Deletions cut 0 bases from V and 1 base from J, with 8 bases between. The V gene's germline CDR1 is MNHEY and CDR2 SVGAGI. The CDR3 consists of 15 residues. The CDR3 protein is CASSYSGQGTDTQYF. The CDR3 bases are TGTGCCAGCAGTTACTCTGGGCAAGGCACAGATACGCAGTATTTT.

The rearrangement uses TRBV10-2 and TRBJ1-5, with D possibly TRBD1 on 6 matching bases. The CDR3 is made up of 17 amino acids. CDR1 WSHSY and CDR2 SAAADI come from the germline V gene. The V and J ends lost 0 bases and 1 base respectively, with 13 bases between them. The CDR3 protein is CASSESLGAGSNQPQHF. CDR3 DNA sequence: TGCGCCAGCAGTGAGTCCCTGGGGGCTGGAAGCAATCAGCCCCAGCATTTT.

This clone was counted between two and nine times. The CDR3 region is CASSPTLYEQYF. The CDR3 bases are TGTGCCAGCAGCCCTACCCTTTACGAGCAGTACTTC. V is TRBV14 and J is TRBJ2-7; D is undetermined. There are 12 residues in the CDR3. In germline, CDR1 is SGHDN, CDR2 FVKESK. V lost 4 bases and J 4 bases, leaving 8 bases between the germline ends.

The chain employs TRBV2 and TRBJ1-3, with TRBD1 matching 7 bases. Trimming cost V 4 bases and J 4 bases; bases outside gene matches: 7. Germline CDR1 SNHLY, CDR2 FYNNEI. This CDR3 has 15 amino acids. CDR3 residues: CASSAEGARGNTIYF. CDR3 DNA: TGTGCCAGCAGTGCGGAGGGGGCGCGGGGAAACACCATATATTTT.

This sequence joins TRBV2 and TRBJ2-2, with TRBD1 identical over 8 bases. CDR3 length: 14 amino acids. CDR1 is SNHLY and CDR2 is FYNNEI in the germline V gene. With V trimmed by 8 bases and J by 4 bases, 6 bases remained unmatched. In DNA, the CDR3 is TGTGCCAGCTCCGGACAGGGCGCCACCGGGGAGCTGTTTTTT. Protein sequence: CASSGQGATGELFF.

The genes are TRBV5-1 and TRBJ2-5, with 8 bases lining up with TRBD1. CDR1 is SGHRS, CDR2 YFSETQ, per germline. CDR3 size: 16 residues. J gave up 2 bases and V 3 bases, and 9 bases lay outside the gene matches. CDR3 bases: TGCGCCAGCAGCTCGATAAAAAACAGGGGGCAAGAGACCCAGTACTTC. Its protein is CASSSIKNRGQETQYF.

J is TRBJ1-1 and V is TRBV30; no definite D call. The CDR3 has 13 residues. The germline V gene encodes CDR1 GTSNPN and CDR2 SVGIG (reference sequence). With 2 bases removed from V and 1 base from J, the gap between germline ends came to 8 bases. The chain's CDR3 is CAWSTEGNTEAFF. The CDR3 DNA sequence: TGTGCCTGGAGTACCGAGGGGAACACTGAAGCTTTCTTT. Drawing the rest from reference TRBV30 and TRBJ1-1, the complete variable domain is SQTIHQWPATLVQPVGSPLSLECTVEGTSNPNLYWYRQAAGRGLQLLFYSVGIGQISSEVPQNLSASRPQDRQFILSSKKLLLSDSGFYLCAWSTEGNTEAFFGQGTRLTVV.

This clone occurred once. Here the CDR3 reads CASSAGWRDTEAFF. CDR3 bases: TGTGCCAGCAGCGCCGGGTGGCGGGACACTGAAGCTTTCTTT. V is TRBV9 and J is TRBJ1-1; D call uncertain. V lost 3 bases and J 3 bases, leaving 12 bases between the germline ends. The length of the CDR3 is 14 residues. Germline-derived CDR1 and CDR2 are SGDLS and YYNGEE.

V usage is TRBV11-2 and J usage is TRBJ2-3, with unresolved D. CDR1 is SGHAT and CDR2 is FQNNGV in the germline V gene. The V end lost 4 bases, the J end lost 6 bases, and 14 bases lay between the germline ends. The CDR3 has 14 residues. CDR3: CASSSLPTGDTQYF. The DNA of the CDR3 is TGTGCCAGCAGCTCCCTACCCACGGGTGATACGCAGTATTTT.